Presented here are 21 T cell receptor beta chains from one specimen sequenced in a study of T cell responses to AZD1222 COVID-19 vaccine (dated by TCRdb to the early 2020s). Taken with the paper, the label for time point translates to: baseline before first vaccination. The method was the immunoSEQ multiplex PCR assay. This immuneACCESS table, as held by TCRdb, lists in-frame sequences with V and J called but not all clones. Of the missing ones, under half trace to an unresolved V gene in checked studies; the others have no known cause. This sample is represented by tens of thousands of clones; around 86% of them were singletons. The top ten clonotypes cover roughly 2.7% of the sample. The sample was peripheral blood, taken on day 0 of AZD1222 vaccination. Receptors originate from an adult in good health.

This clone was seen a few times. The CDR3 DNA sequence: TGTGCCAGTAGTAGGGGGGAGGGGACGCAGTATTTT. This translates into CASSRGEGTQYF. The rearrangement uses TRBV19 and TRBJ2-3, with TRBD2 identical over 7 bases. This CDR3 comprises 12 residues. J lost 9 bases, V lost 4 bases, and 4 bases had no gene match. Germline values: CDR1 LNHDA, CDR2 SQIVND (reference sequence).

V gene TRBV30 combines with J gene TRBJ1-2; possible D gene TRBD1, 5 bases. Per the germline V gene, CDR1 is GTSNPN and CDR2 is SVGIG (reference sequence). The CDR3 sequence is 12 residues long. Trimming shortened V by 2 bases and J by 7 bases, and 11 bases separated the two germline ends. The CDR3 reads CAWSPGQLGYTF. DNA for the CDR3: TGTGCCTGGAGTCCTGGACAACTTGGCTACACCTTC.

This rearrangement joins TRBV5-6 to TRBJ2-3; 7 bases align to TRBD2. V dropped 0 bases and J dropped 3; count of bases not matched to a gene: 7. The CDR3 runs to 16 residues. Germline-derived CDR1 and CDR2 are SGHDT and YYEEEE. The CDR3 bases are TGTGCCAGCAGCTTGGCCGCGGGAGTTCCTACAGATACGCAGTATTTT. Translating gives CASSLAAGVPTDTQYF. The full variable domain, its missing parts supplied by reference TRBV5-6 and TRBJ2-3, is DAGVTQSPTHLIKTRGQQVTLRCSPKSGHDTVSWYQQALGQGPQFIFQYYEEEERQRGNFPDRFSGHQFPNYSSELNVNALLLGDSALYLCASSLAAGVPTDTQYFGPGTRLTVL.

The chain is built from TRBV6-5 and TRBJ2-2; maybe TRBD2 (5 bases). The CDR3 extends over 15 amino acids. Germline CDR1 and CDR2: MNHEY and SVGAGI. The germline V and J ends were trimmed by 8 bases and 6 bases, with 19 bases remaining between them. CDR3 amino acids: CASLRPGGGAGELFF. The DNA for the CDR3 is TGTGCCAGCCTCCGCCCAGGAGGAGGAGCCGGGGAGCTGTTTTTT.

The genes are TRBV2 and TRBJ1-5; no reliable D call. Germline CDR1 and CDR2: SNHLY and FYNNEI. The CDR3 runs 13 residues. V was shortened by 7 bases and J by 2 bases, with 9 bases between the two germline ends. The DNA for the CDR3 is TGTGCCAGCATGGGAGTGCGCAATCAGCCCCAGCATTTT. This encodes CASMGVRNQPQHF. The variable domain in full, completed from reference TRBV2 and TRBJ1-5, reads EPEVTQTPSHQVTQMGQEVILRCVPISNHLYFYWYRQILGQKVEFLVSFYNNEISEKSEIFDDQFSVERPDGSNFTLKIRSTKLEDSAMYFCASMGVRNQPQHFGDGTRLSIL.

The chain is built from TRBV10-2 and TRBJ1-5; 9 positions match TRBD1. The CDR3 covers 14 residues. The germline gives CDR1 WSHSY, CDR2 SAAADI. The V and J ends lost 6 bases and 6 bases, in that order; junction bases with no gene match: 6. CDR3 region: CASSQNRGPQPQHF. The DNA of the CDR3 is TGCGCCAGCAGCCAAAACAGGGGGCCTCAGCCCCAGCATTTT.

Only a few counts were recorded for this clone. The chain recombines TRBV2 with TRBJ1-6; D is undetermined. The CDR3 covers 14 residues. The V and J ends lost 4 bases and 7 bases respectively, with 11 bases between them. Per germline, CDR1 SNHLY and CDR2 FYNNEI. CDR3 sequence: CASSVEAPNSPLHF. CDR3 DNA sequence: TGTGCCAGCAGTGTTGAGGCCCCCAATTCACCCCTCCACTTT.

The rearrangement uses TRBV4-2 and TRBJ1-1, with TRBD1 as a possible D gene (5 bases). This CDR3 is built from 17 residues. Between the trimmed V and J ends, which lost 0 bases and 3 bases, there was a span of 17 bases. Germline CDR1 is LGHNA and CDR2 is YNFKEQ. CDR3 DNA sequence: TGTGCCAGCAGCCAAGATCTTGGAAGGGACGGGGACACTGAAGCTTTCTTT. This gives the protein CASSQDLGRDGDTEAFF.

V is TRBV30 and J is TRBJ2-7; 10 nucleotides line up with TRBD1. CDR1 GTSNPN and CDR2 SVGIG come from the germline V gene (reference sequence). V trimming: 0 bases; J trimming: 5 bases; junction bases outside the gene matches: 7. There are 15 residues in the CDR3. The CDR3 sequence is CAWSVRRQGAHEQYF. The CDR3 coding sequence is TGTGCCTGGAGTGTACGTCGACAGGGGGCTCACGAGCAGTACTTC.

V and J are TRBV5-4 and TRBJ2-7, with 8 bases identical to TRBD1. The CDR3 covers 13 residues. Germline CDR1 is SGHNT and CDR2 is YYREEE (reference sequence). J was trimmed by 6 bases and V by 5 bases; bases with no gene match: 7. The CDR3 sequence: CASSQDRVGEQYF. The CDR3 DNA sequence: TGTGCCAGCAGTCAGGACAGGGTTGGCGAGCAGTACTTC.

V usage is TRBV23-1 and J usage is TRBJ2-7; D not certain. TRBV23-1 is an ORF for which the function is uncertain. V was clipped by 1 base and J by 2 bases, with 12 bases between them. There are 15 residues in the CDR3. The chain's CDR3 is CASSQFSNSPYEQYF. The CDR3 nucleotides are TGCGCCAGCAGTCAATTTAGTAACAGCCCCTACGAGCAGTACTTC.

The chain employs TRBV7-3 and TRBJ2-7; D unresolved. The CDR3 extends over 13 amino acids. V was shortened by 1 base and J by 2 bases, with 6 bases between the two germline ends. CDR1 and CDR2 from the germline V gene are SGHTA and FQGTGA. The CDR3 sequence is CASSLSGTYEQYF. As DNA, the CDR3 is TGTGCCAGCAGCTTAAGCGGTACCTACGAGCAGTACTTC.

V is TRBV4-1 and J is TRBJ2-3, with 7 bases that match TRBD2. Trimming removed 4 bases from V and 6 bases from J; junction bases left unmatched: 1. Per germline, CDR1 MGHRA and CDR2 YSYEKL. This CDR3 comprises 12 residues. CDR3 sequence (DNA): TGCGCCAGCAGCCTCGGGGGGGATACGCAGTATTTT. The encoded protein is CASSLGGDTQYF.

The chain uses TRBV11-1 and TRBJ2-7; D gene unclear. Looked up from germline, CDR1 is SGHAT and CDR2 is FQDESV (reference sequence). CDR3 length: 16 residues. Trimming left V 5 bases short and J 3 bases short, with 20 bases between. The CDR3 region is CASSPRHHRANYEQYF. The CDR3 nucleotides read TGTGCCAGCAGCCCTAGGCACCACAGAGCCAACTACGAGCAGTACTTC.

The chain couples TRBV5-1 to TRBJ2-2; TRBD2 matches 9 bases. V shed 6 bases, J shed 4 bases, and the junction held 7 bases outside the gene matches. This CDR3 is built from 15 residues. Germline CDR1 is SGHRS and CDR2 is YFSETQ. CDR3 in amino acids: CASNSGLAGTGELFF. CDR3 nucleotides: TGCGCCAGCAACTCGGGACTAGCCGGCACCGGGGAGCTGTTTTTT.

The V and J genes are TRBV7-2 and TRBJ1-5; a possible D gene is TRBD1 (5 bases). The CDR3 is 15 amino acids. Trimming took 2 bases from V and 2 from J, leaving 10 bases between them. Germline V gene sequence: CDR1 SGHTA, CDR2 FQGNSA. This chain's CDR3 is CASSLWGLGNQPQHF. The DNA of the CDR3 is TGTGCCAGCAGCTTATGGGGACTGGGCAATCAGCCCCAGCATTTT.

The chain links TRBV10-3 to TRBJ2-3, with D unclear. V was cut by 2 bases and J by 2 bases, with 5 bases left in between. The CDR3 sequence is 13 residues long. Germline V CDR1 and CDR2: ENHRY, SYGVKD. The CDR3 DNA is TGTGCCATCAGTGAGGCTACCACAGATACGCAGTATTTT. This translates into CAISEATTDTQYF.

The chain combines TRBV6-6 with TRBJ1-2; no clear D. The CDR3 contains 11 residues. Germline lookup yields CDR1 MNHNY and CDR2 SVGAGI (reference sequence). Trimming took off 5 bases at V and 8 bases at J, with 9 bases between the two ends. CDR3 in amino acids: CASSLTGGYTF. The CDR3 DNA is TGTGCCAGCAGTCTAACTGGGGGCTACACCTTC.

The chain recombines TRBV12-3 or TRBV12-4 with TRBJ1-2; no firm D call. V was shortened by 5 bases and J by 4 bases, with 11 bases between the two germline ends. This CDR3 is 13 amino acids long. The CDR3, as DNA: TGTGCCAGCAGTACAACAGCTTTCTATGGCTACACCTTC. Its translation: CASSTTAFYGYTF.

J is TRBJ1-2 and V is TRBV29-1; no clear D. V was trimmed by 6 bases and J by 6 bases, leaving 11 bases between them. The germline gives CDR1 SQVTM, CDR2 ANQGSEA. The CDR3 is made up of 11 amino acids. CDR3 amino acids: CSVLRSDGYTF. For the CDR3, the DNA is TGCAGCGTGTTACGGAGTGATGGCTACACCTTC.

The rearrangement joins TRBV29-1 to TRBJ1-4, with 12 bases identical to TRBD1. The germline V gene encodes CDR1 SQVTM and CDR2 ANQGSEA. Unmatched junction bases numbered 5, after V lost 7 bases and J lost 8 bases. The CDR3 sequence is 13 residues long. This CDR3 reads CSGAGTGGEKLFF. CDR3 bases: TGCAGCGGAGCCGGGACAGGGGGCGAAAAACTGTTTTTT. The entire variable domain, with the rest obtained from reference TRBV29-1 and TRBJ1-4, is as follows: SAVISQKPSRDICQRGTSLTIQCQVDSQVTMMFWYRQQPGQSLTLIATANQGSEATYESGFVIDKFPISRPNLTFSTLTVSNMSPEDSSIYLCSGAGTGGEKLFFGSGTQLSVL.